The 14 T cell receptor beta chains presented below share a single source sample, sequenced in a study of shared clonotypes between healthy human individuals. Generated by immunoSEQ multiplex PCR, the TCRdb table keeps only in-frame clones and is missing some. In the table there are 2 million to 2.5 million clones, 85% to 95% of which are singletons. Terminally differentiated effector memory CD45RA+ cells were excluded from the naive CD8 cells, which were CD45RO-negative and positively selected for CCR7. Specimen: naive CD8+ T cells sorted from blood. These receptors came from a man aged 18 to 29 in good health.

The chain recombines TRBV11-2 with TRBJ2-7, with a tentative D call TRBD1 (6 bases). V lost 1 base and J 0 bases, leaving 13 bases between the germline ends. CDR3 length equals 16 residues. Per the germline V gene, CDR1 is SGHAT and CDR2 is FQNNGV. In DNA form, the CDR3 reads TGTGCCAGCAGCTTAGGTTGGGGACAACTCTCCTACGAGCAGTACTTC. Residues: CASSLGWGQLSYEQYF.

The J gene is TRBJ2-7, the V gene TRBV7-2; 9 bases align to TRBD1. J gave up 4 bases and V 4 bases, and 8 bases lay outside the gene matches. Germline-derived CDR1 and CDR2 are SGHTA and FQGNSA. This CDR3 spans 15 amino acids. The CDR3 is CASSSTGGTGYEQYF. Here the CDR3 DNA reads TGTGCCAGCAGCTCCACGGGCGGGACAGGGTACGAGCAGTACTTC. The full variable domain, in which reference TRBV7-2 and TRBJ2-7 provide the parts outside the CDR3, is GAGVSQSPSNKVTEKGKDVELRCDPISGHTALYWYRQSLGQGLEFLIYFQGNSAPDKSGLPSDRFSAERTGGSVSTLTIQRTQQEDSAVYLCASSSTGGTGYEQYFGPGTRLTVT.

As DNA, the CDR3 is TGTGCCACCCGGGCAGAGACCCTTAGCACAGATACGCAGTATTTT. It is translated as CATRAETLSTDTQYF. The genes are TRBV6-5 and TRBJ2-3, with D hard to call. The CDR3 is made up of 15 amino acids. V was shortened by 10 bases and J by 0 bases, with 17 bases between the two germline ends. The germline V gene has CDR1 MNHEY and CDR2 SVGAGI.

The V and J genes are TRBV28 and TRBJ2-7; tentative D call: TRBD1 (5 bases). From germline, CDR1 is MDHEN and CDR2 SYDVKM. The V end lost 5 bases, the J end lost 2 bases, and 10 bases lay between the germline ends. This CDR3 is built from 13 residues. In nucleotides, the CDR3 is TGTGCCAGCAGTCTGACAGCCCCCTACGAGCAGTACTTC. As protein: CASSLTAPYEQYF.

The chain carries TRBV27 and TRBJ2-7; the D gene could be TRBD1 or TRBD2 (5 bases each). The CDR3 sequence is 13 residues long. Germline loops: CDR1 MNHEY, CDR2 SMNVEV (reference sequence). The V gene lost 6 bases and the J gene lost 4 bases, with 13 bases spanning the gap. Here the CDR3 DNA reads TGTGCCAGCAGGGTGGGGCGGGCATACGAGCAGTACTTC. Translated, it gives CASRVGRAYEQYF.

The rearrangement uses TRBV5-1 and TRBJ2-3; possible D gene TRBD1, 6 bases. The V end was cut by 3 bases, the J end by 5 bases, with 16 bases between. CDR1 and CDR2 from the germline V gene are SGHRS and YFSETQ. CDR3 length: 15 residues. CDR3 DNA sequence: TGCGCCAGCAGCTATCCGGAACAGGGAGTAGATACGCAGTATTTT. The encoded protein is CASSYPEQGVDTQYF. The whole variable domain, remainder taken from reference TRBV5-1 and TRBJ2-3, is KAGVTQTPRYLIKTRGQQVTLSCSPISGHRSVSWYQQTPGQGLQFLFEYFSETQRNKGNFPGRFSGRQFSNSRSEMNVSTLELGDSALYLCASSYPEQGVDTQYFGPGTRLTVL.

This clone was observed a single time. The V and J genes are TRBV4-3 and TRBJ2-3; D is possibly TRBD2 (5 bases). V dropped 4 bases and J dropped 2 bases, with 16 bases sitting between them. Germline V lookup: CDR1 LGHNA, CDR2 YSLEER. CDR3 length: 16 residues. The CDR3 protein is CASSLTAEGSTDTQYF. Written as DNA, the CDR3 is TGCGCCAGCAGCCTTACAGCTGAGGGCTCCACAGATACGCAGTATTTT.

The CDR3 bases are TGTGCCAGCAGCCGGGATGGCCTAGCGGGGAACAATGAGCAGTTCTTC. It yields the protein CASSRDGLAGNNEQFF. V gene TRBV7-6 combines with J gene TRBJ2-1, with 9 positions matching TRBD2. CDR1 is SGHVS, CDR2 FNYEAQ, per germline. Trimming took 5 bases from V and 5 from J; bases not matched to a gene: 10. The CDR3 runs to 16 residues. The entire variable domain, with the rest obtained from reference TRBV7-6 and TRBJ2-1, is as follows: GAGVSQSPRYKVTKRGQDVALRCDPISGHVSLYWYRQALGQGPEFLTYFNYEAQQDKSGLPNDRFSAERPEGSISTLTIQRTEQRDSAMYRCASSRDGLAGNNEQFFGPGTRLTVL.

The DNA for the CDR3 is TGTGCCAGCAGCCGAGATGGCGAGCAGTACTTC. Protein sequence: CASSRDGEQYF. V is TRBV5-4 and J is TRBJ2-7; no firm D call. CDR1 SGHNT and CDR2 YYREEE come from the germline V gene (reference sequence). The CDR3 sequence is 11 residues long. V was pared by 4 bases and J by 6 bases, with 8 bases between.

This clone has a handful of counts. The chain combines TRBV6-5 with TRBJ2-5; maybe TRBD2 (5 bases). Germline V gene data show CDR1 as MNHEY and CDR2 as SVGAGI. The ends were cut back, 2 bases at V and 0 bases at J, with 7 bases in the middle. This CDR3 comprises 14 residues. The CDR3 here is CASSYGENQETQYF. The CDR3 DNA follows: TGTGCCAGCAGTTACGGGGAGAACCAAGAGACCCAGTACTTC.

This rearrangement joins TRBV28 to TRBJ2-3, with D perhaps matching TRBD1 (7 bases). Germline CDR1 reads MDHEN; CDR2 reads SYDVKM. The CDR3 is 12 residues long. Trimming removed 10 bases at V and 6 bases at J, with 14 bases between. In nucleotides, the CDR3 is TGTGCCACCGCGGGACAGTTGGATACGCAGTATTTT. The encoded protein is CATAGQLDTQYF.

Comments on this clone: This CDR3 is also generated by other DNA sequences in the sample. The V and J genes are TRBV6-5 and TRBJ2-3; 9 positions agree with TRBD1. CDR3 length equals 15 residues. With 3 bases clipped from V and 3 bases from J, the junction kept 4 bases outside the gene matches. CDR1 and CDR2 from the germline V gene are MNHEY and SVGAGI. The chain's CDR3 is CASSYSGQGTDTQYF. The CDR3 DNA reads as TGTGCCAGCAGTTATTCGGGACAGGGAACAGATACGCAGTATTTT.

The chain is built from TRBV5-3 and TRBJ1-4; the D gene is possibly TRBD1 (5 bases). TRBV5-3 is labeled an ORF, and its function is uncertain. The CDR3 sequence is 17 residues long. Trimming shortened V by 4 bases and J by 8 bases, and 24 bases separated the two germline ends. This chain's CDR3 is CARSKLKTAWGMEKLFF. CDR3 in DNA: TGTGCCAGAAGCAAATTAAAGACAGCTTGGGGCATGGAAAAACTGTTTTTT.

The gene calls are TRBV6-5 and TRBJ2-1; D call uncertain. The germline V and J ends were trimmed by 3 bases and 8 bases, with 17 bases remaining between them. CDR3 length: 15 amino acids. The V gene's germline CDR1 is MNHEY and CDR2 SVGAGI. The CDR3 loop reads CASSYSPESRDEQFF. CDR3 bases: TGTGCCAGCAGTTATTCACCCGAAAGTAGGGATGAGCAGTTCTTC.